A selection of T cell receptor beta chains follows, all from one sample in a study of vaccination and CD4 T cells after COVID-19. TCRdb recomputed calls from the PCR reads with MiXCR, one row per CDR3 protein. The repertoire has more than 15,000 distinct CDR3 sequences, roughly 40% of them found once; the top ten carry 3.7%. Their target antigens are unknown. The sequenced material came from CD4+ T cells from blood, cultured in vitro. These receptors were taken from a human donor who had recovered from COVID-19. CDR3s include the opening cysteine and the closing phenylalanine or tryptophan. A D gene is named only where the DNA matches it firmly. Clone size is given for some rows only: seen once, a few or many times, or a class if the clone is expanded.

d_gene	j_gene	abundance	v_gene	CDR3nt	CDR3aa
TRBD1	TRBJ2-7	few	TRBV15	TGTGCCACCAGCAGAGATCTTACAGGGGCCGAGCAGTACTTC	CATSRDLTGAEQYF
TRBD2	TRBJ2-7	NA	TRBV7-2	TGCGCCAGCAGGCCCCTAGCGGGCCAGGTCGAGCAGTACTTC	CASRPLAGQVEQYF
NA	TRBJ2-6	NA	TRBV6-1	TGTGCCAGCAGTGAACGCGAAGTCAGAACCTTCTCTGGGGCCAACGTCCTGACTTTC	CASSEREVRTFSGANVLTF
NA	TRBJ2-7	NA	TRBV28	TGTGCCAGCAGTTTGGGTGCCTTATACTCGGCCAGCGAGCAGTACTTC	CASSLGALYSASEQYF
NA	TRBJ1-5	NA	TRBV2	TGTGCCAGCAGCCGGGACAGCAATCAGCCCCAGCATTTT	CASSRDSNQPQHF
TRBD1	TRBJ2-1	NA	TRBV6-1	TGTGCCAGCAGTGAAGGGGACAGCCAGCAGTTCTTC	CASSEGDSQQFF
NA	TRBJ1-4	few	TRBV28	TGTGCCAGCGGGGCTGGTGGCCGTGAAAAACTGTTTTTT	CASGAGGREKLFF
TRBD1	TRBJ1-2	NA	TRBV6-2/TRBV6-3	TGTGCCAGCAGTCGACGGACAGGGGGGGACGGCTATGGCTACACCTTC	CASSRRTGGDGYGYTF
NA	TRBJ1-5	NA	TRBV12-3/TRBV12-4	TGTGCCAGCAGACAGGGACACAATCAGCCCCAGCATTTT	CASRQGHNQPQHF
TRBD1	TRBJ2-7	few	TRBV28	TGTGCCAGCAAAAGGACAGGGGGAAGGTACGAGCAGTACTTC	CASKRTGGRYEQYF
NA	TRBJ2-5	once	TRBV12-5	TGTGCTAGTGTCCCATGCGAAGAGACCCAGTACTTC	CASVPCEETQYF
NA	TRBJ2-5	NA	TRBV2	TGTGCCAGCAGTCAAGATACTCAAGAGACCCAGTACTTC	CASSQDTQETQYF
NA	TRBJ2-1	NA	TRBV27	TGTGCCAGCAGTTTAAACGGCCCTTACTGGGGCGAGCAGTTCTTC	CASSLNGPYWGEQFF
NA	TRBJ2-7	few	TRBV6-1	TGTGCCAGCAGTGAAGTTCTTCTGCCCTCCGAGCAGTACTTC	CASSEVLLPSEQYF
NA	TRBJ2-1	few	TRBV11-2	TGTGCCAGCAGGCGAATCACGGGGCGGGACAATGAGCAGTTCTTC	CASRRITGRDNEQFF
NA	TRBJ1-1	NA	TRBV28	TGTGCCAGCAGCTCCTCCCCCCTTTTATTTGAAGCTTTCTTT	CASSSSPLLFEAFF
NA	TRBJ2-3	few	TRBV12-1	TGTGCCAGCAGCTTTATAGGGTCCCCCGGGACGACCCCTAGCACAGATACGCAGTATTTT	CASSFIGSPGTTPSTDTQYF
NA	TRBJ2-7	NA	TRBV19	TGTGCCGGTAGTCCACAGGGCCGGAGCTCCTACGAGCAGTACTTC	CAGSPQGRSSYEQYF
NA	TRBJ2-3	NA	TRBV5-1	TGCGCCAGCAGCTTCGCAGATACGCAGTATTTT	CASSFADTQYF
NA	TRBJ1-1	NA	TRBV28	TGTGCCAGCAGTTTTATGGGCAGGGAAAGCACTGAAGCTTTCTTT	CASSFMGRESTEAFF
NA	TRBJ1-4	NA	TRBV19	TGTGCCAGTAGTATTGGTATTACAGGGAAGCGGAATGAAAAACTGTTTTTT	CASSIGITGKRNEKLFF
TRBD1	TRBJ1-2	NA	TRBV20-1	TGCAGTGCTAGAGATACAGGGGGCAACTATGGCTACACCTTC	CSARDTGGNYGYTF
NA	TRBJ2-1	NA	TRBV12-3/TRBV12-4	TGTGCCAGCAGTTTAGGACCTGGCCGGGATGAGCAGTTCTTC	CASSLGPGRDEQFF
NA	TRBJ2-7	NA	TRBV11-2	TGTGCCAGCCGTACGGGCGGGTGGAAAGAGCAGTACTTC	CASRTGGWKEQYF
NA	TRBJ2-3	few	TRBV5-1	TGCGCCAGCAGCTTGTTGGCCGGCAGCTCCACAGATACGCAGTATTTT	CASSLLAGSSTDTQYF
NA	TRBJ2-7	few	TRBV6-5	TGTGCCAGCAGTTACAGGCGTACCTACGAGCAGTACTTC	CASSYRRTYEQYF
NA	TRBJ1-6	NA	TRBV4-1	TGCGCCAGCAGCCAAGATATTAGGCGGGAGGGGGTTTCACCCCTCCACTTT	CASSQDIRREGVSPLHF
TRBD1	TRBJ1-1	NA	TRBV6-5	TGTGCCAGCAGTTACAGGGGGCGGATCACTGAAGCTTTCTTT	CASSYRGRITEAFF
TRBD1	TRBJ1-6	medium-sized	TRBV20-1	TGCAGTCTGACAGGGGCCGCAATGGTCGGTAATTCACCCCTCCACTTT	CSLTGAAMVGNSPLHF
NA	TRBJ1-1	NA	TRBV10-2	TGCGCCAGCAGAGCTAGTAGGGGGGTGAACACTGAAGCTTTCTTT	CASRASRGVNTEAFF
NA	TRBJ2-3	NA	TRBV28	TGTGCCAGCACTGATACTACTAGCACAGATACGCAGTATTTT	CASTDTTSTDTQYF
NA	TRBJ2-7	NA	TRBV28	TGTGCCAGCAGTTCTATCAGCGCGGAAAATCTCTACGAGCAGTACTTC	CASSSISAENLYEQYF
NA	TRBJ1-1	NA	TRBV11-2	TGTGCCAGCAGCTTAGTGCCAGGGGAGGCTTTCTTT	CASSLVPGEAFF
TRBD2	TRBJ2-1	NA	TRBV5-4	TGTGCCAGCAGCTTGGACAGCGGGAGCTCCTACAATGAGCAGTTCTTC	CASSLDSGSSYNEQFF
NA	TRBJ2-5	few	TRBV7-2	TGTGCCAGCAGCTTAACGGCGAGAGAGACCCAGTACTTC	CASSLTARETQYF
NA	TRBJ1-2	few	TRBV2	TGTGCCAGCAGTGAACCACTAATGGGAGAGACAAGGGATGGCTTTGGCTACACCTTC	CASSEPLMGETRDGFGYTF
TRBD1	TRBJ1-6	NA	TRBV9	TGTGCCAGCAGCAAGCAGACAGGGGACGCAGGTTCACCCCTCCACTTT	CASSKQTGDAGSPLHF
NA	TRBJ2-1	NA	TRBV20-1	TGCAGTGCCCCCTTTGGGGGGCACTTCGATGAGCAGTTCTTC	CSAPFGGHFDEQFF
TRBD2	TRBJ2-3	few	TRBV20-1	TGCAGTGCGAACGGACTAGCGGGTCCCCGGTCGATGGAAGATACGCAGTATTTT	CSANGLAGPRSMEDTQYF
TRBD2	TRBJ2-7	once	TRBV6-2/TRBV6-3	TGTGCCAGCAGTATCAAATACTGGACTAGCGTATCCCCCGAGCAGTACTTC	CASSIKYWTSVSPEQYF
TRBD2	TRBJ2-5	once	TRBV28	TGTGCCAGCAGCCCCTGGACTTCTTTGAGGGCCCGGGGGGGTAGAGAGACCCAGTACTTC	CASSPWTSLRARGGRETQYF
NA	TRBJ2-6	few	TRBV15	TGTGCCACCAGCAGAGGTTACAGCCCTGGGGCCAACGTCCTGACTTTC	CATSRGYSPGANVLTF
TRBD1	TRBJ2-4	NA	TRBV20-1	TGCAGTGCTAGCTCAGGGGGATCGAGGGCCAAAAACATTCAGTACTTC	CSASSGGSRAKNIQYF
NA	TRBJ2-6	NA	TRBV24-1	TGTGCCACCAGAGGGGAGAGTGGGGCCAACGTCCTGACTTTC	CATRGESGANVLTF